This TCR beta chain was obtained from a study of CD8+ T cells in alopecia areata. Study background: Tofacitinib was given for 6 to 18 months, then stopped for 6 months. General observations from the study: Higher clonality than in normal scalp was seen in lesional scalp, especially alopecia totalis/universalis.

On this clone itself: Antigen specificity is unknown.

Treatment denoted: oral pan-JAK inhibitor, 5-10 mg twice daily. Punch biopsies of lesional scalp, plus peripheral blood, were taken from alopecia areata patients. The sequencing template was cDNA reverse transcribed from extracted RNA. Only in-frame clones appear in the TCRdb table, and some are missing; sequencing was by immunoSEQ multiplex PCR. The sample shows 98,000 or so clones, roughly two thirds of them seen only once. CDR1 and CDR2 (germline): SQVTM, ANQGSEA. The CDR3 contains 12 residues. Trimming left V 3 bases short and J 2 bases short, with 6 bases between. The source of this sequence is a human donor with alopecia areata. The sequencing here drew on CD8+ T cells sorted from blood, taken at week 4, from a patient treated with tofacitinib. The chain employs TRBV29-1 and TRBJ2-3; D gene unclear. The chain's CDR3 is CSVEGITDTQYF. CDR3 in DNA: TGCAGCGTTGAGGGGATCACAGATACGCAGTATTTT.